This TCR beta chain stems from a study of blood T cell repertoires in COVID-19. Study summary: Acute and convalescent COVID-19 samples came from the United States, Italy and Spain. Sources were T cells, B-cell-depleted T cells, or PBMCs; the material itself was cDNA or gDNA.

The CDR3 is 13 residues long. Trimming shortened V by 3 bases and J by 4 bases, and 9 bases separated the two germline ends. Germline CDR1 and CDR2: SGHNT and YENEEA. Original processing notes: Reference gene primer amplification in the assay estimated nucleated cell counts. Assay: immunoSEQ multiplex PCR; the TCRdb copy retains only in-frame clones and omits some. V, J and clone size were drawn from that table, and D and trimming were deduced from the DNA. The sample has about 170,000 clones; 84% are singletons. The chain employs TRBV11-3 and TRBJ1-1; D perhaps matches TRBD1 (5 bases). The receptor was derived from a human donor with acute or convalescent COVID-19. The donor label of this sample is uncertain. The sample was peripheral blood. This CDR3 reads CASSFVRVTEAFF. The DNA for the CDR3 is TGTGCCAGCAGCTTCGTCAGGGTCACTGAAGCTTTCTTT.